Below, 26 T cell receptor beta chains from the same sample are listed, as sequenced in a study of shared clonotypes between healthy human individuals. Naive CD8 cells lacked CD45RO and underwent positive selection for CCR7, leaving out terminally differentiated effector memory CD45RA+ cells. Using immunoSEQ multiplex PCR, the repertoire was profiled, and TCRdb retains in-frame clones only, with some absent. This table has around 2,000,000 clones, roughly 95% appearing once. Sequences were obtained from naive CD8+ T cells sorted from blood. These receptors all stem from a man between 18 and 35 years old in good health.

The CDR3 region is CARSTVRGNEQFF. Written as DNA, the CDR3 is TGTGCCAGAAGCACGGTTCGGGGAAATGAGCAGTTCTTC. V is TRBV5-3 and J is TRBJ2-1, with a possible D match to TRBD2 (5 bases). TRBV5-3 is marked as an open reading frame, function uncertain. The CDR3 loop spans 13 amino acids. V lost 4 bases to trimming and J lost 7 bases, with 12 bases between them.

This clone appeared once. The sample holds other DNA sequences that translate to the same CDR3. CDR3 in DNA: TGTGCCAGCAGCCCCAGGACTAGCTCCTACGAGCAGTACTTC. Amino acid sequence: CASSPRTSSYEQYF. J is TRBJ2-7 and V is TRBV7-8, with 7 bases fitting TRBD2. The V gene's germline CDR1 is SGHVS and CDR2 FQNEAQ. The junction had 4 bases not matched to a gene; V was cut back by 5 bases and J by 0 bases. The CDR3 consists of 14 residues.

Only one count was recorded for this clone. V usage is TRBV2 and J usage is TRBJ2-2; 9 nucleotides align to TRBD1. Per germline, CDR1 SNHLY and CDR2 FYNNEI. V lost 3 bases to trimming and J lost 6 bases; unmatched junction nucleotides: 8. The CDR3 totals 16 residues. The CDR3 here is CASSEISTGGSGELFF. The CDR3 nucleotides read TGTGCCAGCAGTGAGATTTCGACAGGGGGGTCCGGGGAGCTGTTTTTT.

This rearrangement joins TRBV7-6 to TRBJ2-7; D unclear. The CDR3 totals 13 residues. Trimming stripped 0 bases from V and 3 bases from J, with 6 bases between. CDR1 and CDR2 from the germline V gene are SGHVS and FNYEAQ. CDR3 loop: CASSLAGHYEQYF. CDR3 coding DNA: TGTGCCAGCAGCTTAGCGGGCCACTACGAGCAGTACTTC.

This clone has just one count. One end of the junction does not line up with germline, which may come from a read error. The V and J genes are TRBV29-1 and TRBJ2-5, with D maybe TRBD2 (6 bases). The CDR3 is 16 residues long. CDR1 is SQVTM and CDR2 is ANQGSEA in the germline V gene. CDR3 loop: CSAEGIDGGAWETQYF. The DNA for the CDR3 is TGCAGCGCTGAAGGGATCGACGGGGGAGCATGGGAGACCCAGTACTTC.

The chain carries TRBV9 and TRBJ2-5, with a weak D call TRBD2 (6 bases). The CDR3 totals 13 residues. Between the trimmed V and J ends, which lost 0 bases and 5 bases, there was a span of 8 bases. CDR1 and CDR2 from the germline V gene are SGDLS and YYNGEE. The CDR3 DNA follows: TGTGCCAGCAGCGTAGGACTAGATGAGACCCAGTACTTC. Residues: CASSVGLDETQYF.

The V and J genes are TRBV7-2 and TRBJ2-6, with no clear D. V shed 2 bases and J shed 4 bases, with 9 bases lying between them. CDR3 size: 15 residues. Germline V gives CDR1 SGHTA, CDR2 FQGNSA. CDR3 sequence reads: CASSLFTAGANVLTF. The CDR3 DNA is TGTGCCAGCAGCTTATTCACTGCCGGGGCCAACGTCCTGACTTTC.

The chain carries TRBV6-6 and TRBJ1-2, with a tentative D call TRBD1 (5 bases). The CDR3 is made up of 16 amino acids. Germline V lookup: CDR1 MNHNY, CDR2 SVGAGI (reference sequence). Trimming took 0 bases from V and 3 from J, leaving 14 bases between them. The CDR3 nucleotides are TGTGCCAGCAGTTACTCCCCAGGGAATAAGGACTATGGCTACACCTTC. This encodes CASSYSPGNKDYGYTF.

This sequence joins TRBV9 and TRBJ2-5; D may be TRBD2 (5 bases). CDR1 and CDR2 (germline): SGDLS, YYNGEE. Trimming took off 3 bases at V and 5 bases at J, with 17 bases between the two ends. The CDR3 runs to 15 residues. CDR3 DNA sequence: TGTGCCAGCAGCGCAACCGGACTCCCGGGGGAGACCCAGTACTTC. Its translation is CASSATGLPGETQYF.

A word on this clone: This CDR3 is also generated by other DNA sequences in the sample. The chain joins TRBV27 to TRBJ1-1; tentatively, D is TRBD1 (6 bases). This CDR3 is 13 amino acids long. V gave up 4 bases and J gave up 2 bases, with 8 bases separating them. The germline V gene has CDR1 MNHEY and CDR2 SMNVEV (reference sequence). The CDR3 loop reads CASSYGTNTEAFF. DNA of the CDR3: TGTGCCAGCAGTTATGGGACAAACACTGAAGCTTTCTTT.

CDR3 bases: TGTGCCAGCAGCCACCCTAGCGGGAGCACAGATACGCAGTATTTT. It is translated as CASSHPSGSTDTQYF. This chain joins TRBV6-6 and TRBJ2-3, with 8 bases identical to TRBD2. This CDR3 is built from 15 residues. Germline V CDR1 and CDR2: MNHNY, SVGAGI (reference sequence). V lost 6 bases and J lost 0; bases outside the gene matches: 5.

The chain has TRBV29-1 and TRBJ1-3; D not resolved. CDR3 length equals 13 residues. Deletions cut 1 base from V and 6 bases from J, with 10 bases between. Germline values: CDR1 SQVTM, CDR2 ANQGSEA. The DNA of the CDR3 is TGCAGCGTTGAAGTGGCGGTGGAAAACACCATATATTTT. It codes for CSVEVAVENTIYF.

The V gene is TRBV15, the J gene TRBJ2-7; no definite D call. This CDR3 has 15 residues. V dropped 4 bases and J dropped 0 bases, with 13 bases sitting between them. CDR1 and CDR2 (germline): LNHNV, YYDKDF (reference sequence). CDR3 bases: TGTGCCACCAGCACACTAACAGCGAGCTCCTACGAGCAGTACTTC. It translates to CATSTLTASSYEQYF.

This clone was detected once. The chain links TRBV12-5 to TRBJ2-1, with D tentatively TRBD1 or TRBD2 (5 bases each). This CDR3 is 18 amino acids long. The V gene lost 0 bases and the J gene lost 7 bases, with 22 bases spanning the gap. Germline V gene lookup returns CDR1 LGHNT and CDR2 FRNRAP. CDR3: CASGLVLVGVLCGNEQFF. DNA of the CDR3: TGTGCTAGTGGTTTGGTATTGGTGGGGGTACTATGCGGGAATGAGCAGTTCTTC.

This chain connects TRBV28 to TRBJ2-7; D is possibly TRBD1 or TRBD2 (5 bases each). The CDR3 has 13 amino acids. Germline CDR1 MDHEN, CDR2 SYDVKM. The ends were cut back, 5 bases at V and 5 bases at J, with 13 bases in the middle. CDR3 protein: CASSPPWDHEQYF. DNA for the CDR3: TGTGCCAGCAGTCCCCCGTGGGACCACGAGCAGTACTTC.

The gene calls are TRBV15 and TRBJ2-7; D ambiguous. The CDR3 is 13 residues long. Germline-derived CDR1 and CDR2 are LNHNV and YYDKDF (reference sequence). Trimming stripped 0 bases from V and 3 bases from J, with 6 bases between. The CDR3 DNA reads TGTGCCACCAGCAGAGATTGGAACTACGAGCAGTACTTC. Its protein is CATSRDWNYEQYF. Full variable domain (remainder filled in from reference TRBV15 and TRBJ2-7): DAMVIQNPRYQVTQFGKPVTLSCSQTLNHNVMYWYQQKSSQAPKLLFHYYDKDFNNEADTPDNFQSRRPNTSFCFLDIRSPGLGDTAMYLCATSRDWNYEQYFGPGTRLTVT.

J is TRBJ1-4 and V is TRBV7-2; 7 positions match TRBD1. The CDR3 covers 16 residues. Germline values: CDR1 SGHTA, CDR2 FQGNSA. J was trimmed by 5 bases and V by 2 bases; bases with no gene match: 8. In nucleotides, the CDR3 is TGTGCCAGCAGCTTATTCGAGGGGGCATCGAATGAAAAACTGTTTTTT. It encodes CASSLFEGASNEKLFF.

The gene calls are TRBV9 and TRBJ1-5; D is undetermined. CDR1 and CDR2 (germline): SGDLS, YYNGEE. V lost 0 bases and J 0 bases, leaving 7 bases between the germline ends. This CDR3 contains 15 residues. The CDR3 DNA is TGTGCCAGCAGCGTAGGCTGGGTTAGCAATCAGCCCCAGCATTTT. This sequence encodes CASSVGWVSNQPQHF.

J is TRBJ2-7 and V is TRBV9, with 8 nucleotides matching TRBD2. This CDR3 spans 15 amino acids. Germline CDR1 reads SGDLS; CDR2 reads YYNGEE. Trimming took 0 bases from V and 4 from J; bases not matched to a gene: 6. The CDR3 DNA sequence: TGTGCCAGCAGCGTAGCAAGCGGGAGAGGGTACGAGCAGTACTTC. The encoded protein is CASSVASGRGYEQYF.

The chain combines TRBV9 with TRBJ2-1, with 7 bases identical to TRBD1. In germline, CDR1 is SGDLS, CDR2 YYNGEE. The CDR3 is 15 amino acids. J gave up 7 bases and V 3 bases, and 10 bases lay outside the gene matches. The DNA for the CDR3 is TGTGCCAGCAGCGCGAGACCGGGACAGTTAAATGAGCAGTTCTTC. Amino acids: CASSARPGQLNEQFF.

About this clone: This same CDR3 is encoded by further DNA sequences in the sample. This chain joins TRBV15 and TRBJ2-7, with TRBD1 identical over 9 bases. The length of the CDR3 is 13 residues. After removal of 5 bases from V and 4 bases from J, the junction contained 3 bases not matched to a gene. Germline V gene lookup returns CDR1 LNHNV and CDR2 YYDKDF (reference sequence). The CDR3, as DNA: TGTGCCACCAGCCCGGGACAGGGATACGAGCAGTACTTC. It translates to CATSPGQGYEQYF.

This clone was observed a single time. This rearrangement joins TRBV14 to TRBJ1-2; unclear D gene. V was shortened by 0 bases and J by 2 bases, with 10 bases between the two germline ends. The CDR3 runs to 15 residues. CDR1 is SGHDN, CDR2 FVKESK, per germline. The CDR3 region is CASSQDRVGNYGYTF. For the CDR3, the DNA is TGTGCCAGCAGCCAAGATCGGGTCGGGAACTATGGCTACACCTTC. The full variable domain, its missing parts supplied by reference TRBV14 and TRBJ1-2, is EAGVTQFPSHSVIEKGQTVTLRCDPISGHDNLYWYRRVMGKEIKFLLHFVKESKQDESGMPNNRFLAERTGGTYSTLKVQPAELEDSGVYFCASSQDRVGNYGYTFGSGTRLTVV.

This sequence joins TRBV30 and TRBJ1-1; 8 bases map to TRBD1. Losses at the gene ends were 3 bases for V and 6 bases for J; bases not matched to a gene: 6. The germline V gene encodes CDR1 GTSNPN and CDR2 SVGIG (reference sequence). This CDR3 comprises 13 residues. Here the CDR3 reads CAWSPDRGAEAFF. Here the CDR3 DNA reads TGTGCCTGGAGCCCCGACAGGGGCGCTGAAGCTTTCTTT.

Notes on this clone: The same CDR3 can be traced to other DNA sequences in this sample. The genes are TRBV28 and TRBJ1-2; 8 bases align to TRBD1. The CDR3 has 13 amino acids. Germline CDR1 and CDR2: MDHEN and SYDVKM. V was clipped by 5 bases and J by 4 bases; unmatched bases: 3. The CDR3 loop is CASSPGQGYGYTF. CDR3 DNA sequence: TGTGCCAGCAGTCCCGGACAGGGCTATGGCTACACCTTC.

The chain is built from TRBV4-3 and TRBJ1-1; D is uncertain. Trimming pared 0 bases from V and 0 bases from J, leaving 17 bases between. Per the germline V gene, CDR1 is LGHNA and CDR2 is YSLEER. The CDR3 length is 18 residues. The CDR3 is CASSQEYPPYLLNTEAFF. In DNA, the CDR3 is TGCGCCAGCAGCCAAGAGTATCCACCCTACCTTTTGAACACTGAAGCTTTCTTT.

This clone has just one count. For the CDR3, the DNA is TGTGGATTGACAGGGGCCACGAACACTGAAGCTTTCTTT. It yields the protein CGLTGATNTEAFF. The rearrangement links TRBV30 to TRBJ1-1; 8 nucleotides agree with TRBD1. Germline V gene sequence: CDR1 GTSNPN, CDR2 SVGIG (reference sequence). CDR3 size: 13 residues.